Here is one TCR beta chain with its context. Its antigen remains undetermined. No per-base quality is available; no much larger clone lies one base away. This sample was taken from a study of T cell responses to AZD1222 COVID-19 vaccine (dated by TCRdb to about 2021). Looking at the study overall: AZD1222 recipients with second doses at about 4 weeks or about 12 weeks were pooled, because spike-specific TCR depth and breadth did not differ between schedules. TCR sequencing covered 233 trial participants: about 210 given two doses of AZD1222 and 26 given two doses of MenACWY control vaccine. Trial participants were enrolled by age into 18-55, 56-69 and 70-plus year subgroups, with around 140, 26 and 57 TCR-sequenced participants respectively. Overall study results and their limits: After two AZD1222 doses, spike-specific TCR breadth and depth were significantly higher than at day 0 and than in MenACWY recipients. In the small 56-69-year group, the increase in depth fell short of significance, most likely because of low power. The whole spike protein was spanned by vaccine-associated CD4 TCRs, and dominant responses were seen in regions 160-218 and 743-854. Only five to seven AZD1222 recipients were SARS-CoV-2 seropositive at baseline, limiting conclusions about previously exposed vaccinees. No day 14 peak-response samples were available, so repertoires were characterized only after the peak T cell response. Most participants were white British and females outnumbered males, and the authors suggested that clonal diversity may have been underestimated. Reportedly, close to half of the unique spike-specific TCRs recognized epitopes lying outside the regions that are mutated in the B.1.351 and B.1.1.7 variants.

The time point tag for this specimen amounts to: baseline before first vaccination. Vaccinee samples were obtained from the UK trials COV001 and COV002, which included a single-blind randomized controlled phase 2/3 trial of AZD1222 (ChAdOx1 nCoV-19) in healthy adults. Trial participant PBMC samples were collected at day 0 and day 28 after the second dose for TCRbeta chain sequencing. The trim is 2 bases for V and 0 bases for J, with a gap of 4 bases between the germline ends. The CDR3, cysteine through phenylalanine, is 13 amino acids long. Only the CDR3 part of the read is kept: 39 bases, read in frame from the first base. Based on the germline V gene (reference sequence), the CDR1 and CDR2 sequences are MNHEY and SMNVEV. The CDR3 regions of human TCRbeta chains were subjected to immunosequencing. Per the source publication's procedure: Repertoire TCRs were checked for matches against a reference library of SARS-CoV-2-specific TCRs that had been generated using the MIRA antigen-specificity platform. Breadth was defined as the fraction of unique TCRs that were SARS-CoV-2-associated. Depth was defined as the fraction of total T cells that were SARS-CoV-2-associated. Using the MIRA data, each spike-specific TCR was mapped to the spike region that the TCR reacts to and placed in a CD4 or CD8 class. Log10-transformed breadth and depth values were compared by one-way ANOVA with Sidak's multiple comparisons tests. In TCRdb, the immuneACCESS table is reduced to in-frame sequences with V and J assigned. These tables do not hold every clone; where another copy was compared, an unresolved V gene accounts for under half, and the others remain unexplained. V, J and clone size reflect that table, while D and trimming were determined from the DNA. This sample comprises around 92,000 clones, over 75% of them detected only once. The ten largest clones take up approximately 10% of the sample.

This clonotype was sampled from an adult in good health. Recombination linked TRBV27 to TRBJ1-1; a confident D gene designation cannot be given. The input for sequencing was peripheral blood, taken on day 0 of AZD1222 vaccination. The CDR3 corresponds to CASSLGMNTEAFF. In nucleotide form, the sequence is TGTGCCAGCAGTTTAGGAATGAACACTGAAGCTTTCTTT.